The clone carrying this TCR beta chain showed up many times. A single record per CDR3 protein comes from TCRdb applying MiXCR to the 5' RACE reads. The sample lists 310,000 or so distinct CDR3 sequences, under 9% occurring once. This entry belongs to a study of identical twins. CDR3 length: 13 residues. The V segment lost 9 bases and the J segment 2 bases; nucleotides outside the gene matches: 6. CDR1 is LNHNV, CDR2 YYDKDF, per germline (reference sequence). Another study also made use of these data, one on yellow fever vaccine responses in identical twins.

Sequencing used memory (CD45RO+) T cells sorted from blood. The rearrangement links TRBV15 to TRBJ2-7; 8 bases align to TRBD1. The sequence came from a young woman in good health. The CDR3 coding sequence is TGTGCCACGGAGACAGGGGCGCCCTACGAGCAGTACTTC. Residues: CATETGAPYEQYF.